The 27 T cell receptor beta chains in this list originate from one sample, sequenced in a study of blood T cell repertoires in COVID-19. Assay: immunoSEQ multiplex PCR; the TCRdb copy retains only in-frame clones and omits some. Among under 300,000 clones listed, roughly nine tenths were seen once. The specimen sequenced was peripheral blood. These receptors came from a middle-aged woman who had recovered from COVID-19.

This sequence joins TRBV27 and TRBJ2-1; 7 bases align to TRBD2. The CDR3 covers 17 residues. CDR1 and CDR2 from the germline V gene are MNHEY and SMNVEV (reference sequence). The trim removed 4 bases at V and 6 bases at J, leaving 15 bases unmatched. For the CDR3, the DNA is TGTGCCAGCAGTTCCGCGTTCGGCGGGGGACTCCTCAATGAGCAGTTCTTC. Translating gives CASSSAFGGGLLNEQFF.

This clone was detected only once. V is TRBV20-1 and J is TRBJ1-2, with 7 positions matching TRBD1. CDR1 is DFQATT and CDR2 is SNEGSKA in the germline V gene (reference sequence). The junction had 2 bases not matched to a gene; V was cut back by 6 bases and J by 4 bases. The CDR3 sequence is 11 residues long. Here the CDR3 reads CSAGGFYGYTF. The CDR3 coding sequence is TGCAGTGCAGGGGGCTTCTATGGCTACACCTTC.

This chain joins TRBV29-1 and TRBJ2-1; 7 positions match TRBD2. With 2 bases clipped from V and 10 bases from J, the junction kept 5 bases outside the gene matches. Germline lookup yields CDR1 SQVTM and CDR2 ANQGSEA. The CDR3 totals 12 residues. The CDR3 loop is CSVERREREQFF. DNA of the CDR3: TGCAGCGTTGAACGGCGGGAGCGGGAGCAGTTCTTC.

This clone was counted a single time. The rearrangement uses TRBV7-9 and TRBJ1-4, with 7 bases identical to TRBD1. The CDR3 consists of 14 residues. The germline CDR1 and CDR2 sequences are SEHNR and FQNEAQ (reference sequence). Trimming cost V 6 bases and J 4 bases; bases outside gene matches: 5. The CDR3 nucleotides are TGTGCCAGCAGTTCCCGGGACAGTAATGAAAAACTGTTTTTT. Amino acid sequence: CASSSRDSNEKLFF.

The CDR3, as DNA: TGTGCCAGCAGTGAAGCTGACAGGACGCATAGGGAGACCCAGTACTTC. Protein sequence: CASSEADRTHRETQYF. J is TRBJ2-5 and V is TRBV6-1; D is perhaps TRBD1 (6 bases). This CDR3 has 16 residues. Germline assignment: CDR1 MNHNS and CDR2 SASEGT. The V end lost 0 bases, the J end lost 5 bases, and 16 bases lay between the germline ends.

The chain joins TRBV3-1 (or the pseudogene TRBV3-2) to TRBJ2-5; tentatively, D is TRBD2 (5 bases). The germline V gene has CDR1 LGHDT and CDR2 YNNKEL (reference sequence). V lost 4 bases, J lost 5 bases, and 5 bases lay in between. The CDR3 spans 11 residues. DNA for the CDR3: TGTGCCAGCAGCCGGGAGGAGACCCAGTACTTC. This sequence encodes CASSREETQYF.

The V call is TRBV29-1, the J call TRBJ2-3; TRBD1 is a possible D gene (5 bases). The CDR3 has 14 amino acids. Germline-derived CDR1 and CDR2 are SQVTM and ANQGSEA. The V gene lost 1 base and the J gene lost 0 bases, with 8 bases spanning the gap. CDR3 nucleotides: TGCAGCGTTGAAGGAACAGGTAGCACAGATACGCAGTATTTT. Encoded protein: CSVEGTGSTDTQYF.

This clone showed up just once. CDR3: CASRRNSGEGPQHF. The DNA for the CDR3 is TGTGCCAGCAGACGTAACAGCGGGGAAGGGCCCCAGCATTTT. The chain combines TRBV7-8 with TRBJ1-5; D not certain. The V gene lost 6 bases and the J gene lost 9 bases, with 18 bases spanning the gap. Looked up from germline, CDR1 is SGHVS and CDR2 is FQNEAQ. The CDR3 loop spans 14 amino acids.

The CDR3 DNA follows: TGTGCCAGCAGCCCCCGGGACAGGGATGGGACTGAAGCTTTCTTT. Its translation: CASSPRDRDGTEAFF. This chain links TRBV3-1 (or the pseudogene TRBV3-2) with TRBJ1-1; TRBD1 agrees at 9 bases. The junction had 8 bases not matched to a gene; V was cut back by 4 bases and J by 5 bases. This CDR3 is built from 15 residues. Germline V gives CDR1 LGHDT, CDR2 YNNKEL (reference sequence).

The chain carries TRBV9 and TRBJ2-2, with D maybe TRBD2 (5 bases). The germline gives CDR1 SGDLS, CDR2 YYNGEE. CDR3 length equals 11 residues. V lost 6 bases and J lost 7, with 7 bases in between. This CDR3 reads CASNRDGELFF. The CDR3, as DNA: TGTGCCAGCAACCGGGACGGGGAGCTGTTTTTT.

This chain links TRBV7-3 with TRBJ2-1; the match to TRBD2 covers 8 bases. CDR1 and CDR2 from the germline V gene are SGHTA and FQGTGA. With 3 bases clipped from V and 6 bases from J, the junction kept 4 bases outside the gene matches. This CDR3 is built from 14 residues. CDR3: CASSLRGAGNEQFF. The CDR3, as DNA: TGTGCCAGCAGCTTGCGGGGGGCAGGCAATGAGCAGTTCTTC.

This chain connects TRBV25-1 to TRBJ1-2; 7 nucleotides match TRBD1. V was pared by 1 base and J by 0 bases, with 11 bases of the junction left unmatched. In germline, CDR1 is MGHDK, CDR2 SYGVNS. The CDR3 consists of 18 residues. The DNA of the CDR3 is TGTGCCAGCAGTGAATTGGGATACGACAGGGCTGCTAACTATGGCTACACCTTC. Its translation: CASSELGYDRAANYGYTF.

This clone was detected once. This chain uses TRBV5-1 with TRBJ2-6; TRBD2 matches at 10 bases. Germline trimming cut 1 base from V and 0 bases from J; bases unmatched to any gene: 13. The CDR3 sequence is 21 residues long. The germline V gene encodes CDR1 SGHRS and CDR2 YFSETQ. In nucleotides, the CDR3 is TGCGCCAGCAGCTTGCCGACCCCGGGACTAGCGCAGCTCTCTGGGGCCAACGTCCTGACTTTC. Amino acid sequence: CASSLPTPGLAQLSGANVLTF.

J is TRBJ2-5 and V is TRBV27, with 11 bases matching TRBD2. Germline CDR1 is MNHEY and CDR2 is SMNVEV (reference sequence). Trimming cost V 8 bases and J 7 bases; bases outside gene matches: 18. CDR3 length: 17 residues. The CDR3 region has the DNA TGTGCCAGCCGCCTCGTGGTAGCGGGAGGGCCCCTCGGGACCCAGTACTTC. Residues: CASRLVVAGGPLGTQYF.

This chain connects TRBV9 to TRBJ2-7; D is possibly TRBD1 (6 bases). The germline gives CDR1 SGDLS, CDR2 YYNGEE. CDR3 length: 16 residues. V was pared by 3 bases and J by 3 bases, with 19 bases between. CDR3 in amino acids: CASSGEDRKYVYEQYF. The CDR3 nucleotides are TGTGCCAGCAGCGGAGAGGACAGAAAGTATGTCTACGAGCAGTACTTC.

V usage is TRBV2 and J usage is TRBJ2-2; 7 positions match TRBD2. With 3 bases clipped from V and 2 bases from J, the junction kept 6 bases outside the gene matches. The CDR3 consists of 16 residues. From germline, CDR1 is SNHLY and CDR2 FYNNEI. The CDR3 DNA reads TGTGCCAGCAGTGAGCTAGCGGAGCTCAACACCGGGGAGCTGTTTTTT. This gives the protein CASSELAELNTGELFF.

V is TRBV19 and J is TRBJ2-5, with TRBD2 matching over 8 bases. V dropped 5 bases and J dropped 3; count of bases not matched to a gene: 2. The germline gives CDR1 LNHDA, CDR2 SQIVND (reference sequence). CDR3 length equals 13 residues. Written as DNA, the CDR3 is TGTGCCAGTAGTCTACTAGCGGAAGAGACCCAGTACTTC. It encodes CASSLLAEETQYF.

The table lists this clone with a few counts. The chain combines TRBV6-2 or TRBV6-3 with TRBJ2-1; no clear D gene. The CDR3 has 14 residues. The germline gives CDR1 MNHEY, CDR2 SVGEGT. Deletions cut 0 bases from V and 8 bases from J, with 11 bases between. DNA for the CDR3: TGTGCCAGCAGTTACTCGAGCGTGGTGGATGAGCAGTTCTTC. Protein product: CASSYSSVVDEQFF.

The chain has TRBV5-1 and TRBJ1-2; 7 nucleotides match TRBD1. V was clipped by 9 bases and J by 2 bases; unmatched bases: 13. CDR1 is SGHRS, CDR2 YFSETQ, per germline. This CDR3 has 15 residues. CDR3 protein: CATAGGTEPNYGYTF. The CDR3 DNA follows: TGCGCCACCGCAGGGGGGACGGAGCCGAACTATGGCTACACCTTC.

V and J are TRBV14 and TRBJ2-7; 10 bases line up with TRBD1. V dropped 3 bases and J dropped 6; count of bases not matched to a gene: 8. This CDR3 contains 15 residues. Germline V lookup: CDR1 SGHDN, CDR2 FVKESK. The CDR3 is CASSQRQGAGSEQYF. The CDR3 bases are TGTGCCAGCAGCCAGAGACAGGGGGCTGGGAGCGAGCAGTACTTC.

The chain is built from TRBV24-1 and TRBJ2-3; perhaps TRBD1 as D (5 bases). Trimming shortened V by 2 bases and J by 0 bases, and 11 bases separated the two germline ends. The CDR3 is 16 amino acids. Germline values: CDR1 KGHDR, CDR2 SFDVKD. CDR3 sequence reads: CATSDSTRVSTDTQYF. The CDR3 coding sequence is TGTGCCACCAGTGATTCTACCAGGGTGAGCACAGATACGCAGTATTTT.

This clone appeared once. The V call is TRBV2, the J call TRBJ1-4; unclear D gene. Germline CDR1 reads SNHLY; CDR2 reads FYNNEI. The CDR3 spans 15 residues. Deletions cut 2 bases from V and 7 bases from J, with 14 bases between. CDR3 sequence reads: CASSELLAGAEKLFF. The CDR3 DNA reads as TGTGCCAGCAGTGAATTGTTGGCGGGAGCTGAAAAACTGTTTTTT.

The chain is built from TRBV5-1 and TRBJ2-2; 11 bases agree with TRBD2. Germline-derived CDR1 and CDR2 are SGHRS and YFSETQ. The CDR3 runs to 16 residues. The ends lost 5 bases at V and 1 base at J; junction bases unmatched: 4. Written as DNA, the CDR3 is TGCGCCAGCAGGCCCCTAGCGGGAGGGAACACCGGGGAGCTGTTTTTT. Its translation: CASRPLAGGNTGELFF.

This chain uses TRBV9 with TRBJ2-3; 9 nucleotides match TRBD1. The CDR3 runs 17 residues. V lost 1 base and J lost 3; bases outside the gene matches: 9. CDR1 and CDR2 from the germline V gene are SGDLS and YYNGEE. The CDR3 sequence is CASSVLKTGGATDTQYF. CDR3 coding DNA: TGTGCCAGCAGCGTACTAAAGACAGGGGGAGCTACAGATACGCAGTATTTT.

J is TRBJ2-1 and V is TRBV6-5, with 10 bases fitting TRBD2. The CDR3 length is 13 residues. Unmatched junction bases numbered 9, after V lost 7 bases and J lost 12 bases. CDR1 MNHEY and CDR2 SVGAGI come from the germline V gene. The CDR3 here is CASMSGRAYRQFF. The CDR3 DNA follows: TGTGCCAGCATGAGCGGGAGGGCGTATAGGCAGTTCTTC.

The V and J genes are TRBV5-8 and TRBJ2-1, with 7 bases fitting TRBD2. CDR3 length: 16 residues. Germline CDR1 SGHTS, CDR2 YDEGEE. V dropped 4 bases and J dropped 9; count of bases not matched to a gene: 16. CDR3 sequence: CASSLPPVGRGGEQFF. CDR3 in DNA: TGTGCCAGCAGCCTCCCCCCAGTGGGCCGCGGGGGTGAGCAGTTCTTC.

V usage is TRBV16 and J usage is TRBJ1-3, with unresolved D. The CDR3 sequence is 18 residues long. Germline V gene data show CDR1 as KGHSY and CDR2 as FQNENV. V was shortened by 4 bases and J by 0 bases, with 19 bases between the two germline ends. DNA of the CDR3: TGTGCCAGCAGCCTCGCAGGAGGGAGCCTGAGCTCTGGAAACACCATATATTTT. Protein sequence: CASSLAGGSLSSGNTIYF.